Presented here are 16 T cell receptor beta chains from one specimen sequenced in a study of cytomegalovirus exposure and HLA in healthy donors. Here immunoSEQ multiplex PCR was the method, and the copy in TCRdb shows in-frame clones only, minus some. This sample has under 250,000 clones, with about three quarters found just once. Sample: PBMCs. The origin of the receptors is a woman in her 30s in good health and CMV-seronegative.

This clone was counted only a few times. The chain has TRBV4-2 and TRBJ2-2; D remains ambiguous. V was shortened by 1 base and J by 3 bases, with 6 bases between the two germline ends. Per the germline V gene, CDR1 is LGHNA and CDR2 is YNFKEQ. CDR3 size: 14 residues. DNA of the CDR3: TGTGCCAGCAGCCAAGTTATTGACACCGGGGAGCTGTTTTTT. Encoded protein: CASSQVIDTGELFF.

The chain links TRBV6-1 to TRBJ1-2; D might be TRBD1 (6 bases). This CDR3 comprises 14 residues. Trimming took 6 bases from V and 5 from J, leaving 16 bases between them. CDR1 is MNHNS, CDR2 SASEGT, per germline. The CDR3 region has the DNA TGTGCCAGCAGCGCCTCGGGGGGCAGGTATGGCTACACCTTC. Translated: CASSASGGRYGYTF.

The V and J genes are TRBV6-5 and TRBJ1-5; D is uncertain. V was shortened by 6 bases and J by 0 bases, with 6 bases between the two germline ends. The CDR3 covers 13 residues. Germline CDR1 and CDR2: MNHEY and SVGAGI. CDR3 DNA: TGTGCCAGCAGGCGATTTAGCAATCAGCCCCAGCATTTT. This gives the protein CASRRFSNQPQHF.

The CDR3 is CASSPLTAGGSNEQFF. The CDR3 coding sequence is TGTGCCAGTAGTCCCCTCACAGCGGGGGGGTCCAATGAGCAGTTCTTC. The chain carries TRBV19 and TRBJ2-1; 10 bases are shared with TRBD2. Germline CDR1 is LNHDA and CDR2 is SQIVND (reference sequence). Germline trimming cut 5 bases from V and 6 bases from J; bases unmatched to any gene: 10. The CDR3 is 16 residues long. Looking up the rest from reference TRBV19 and TRBJ2-1 gives the full variable domain: DGGITQSPKYLFRKEGQNVTLSCEQNLNHDAMYWYRQDPGQGLRLIYYSQIVNDFQKGDIAEGYSVSREKKESFPLTVTSAQKNPTAFYLCASSPLTAGGSNEQFFGPGTRLTVL.

The rearrangement joins TRBV29-1 to TRBJ2-2; 7 bases line up with TRBD1. J gave up 6 bases and V 6 bases, and 7 bases lay outside the gene matches. CDR3 length: 13 amino acids. The germline gives CDR1 SQVTM, CDR2 ANQGSEA. The CDR3, as DNA: TGCAGCGTGGGGACAGTGGGGGCCGGGGAGCTGTTTTTT. The encoded protein is CSVGTVGAGELFF.

V is TRBV7-9 and J is TRBJ1-2; 8 bases map to TRBD1. This CDR3 contains 16 residues. V shed 5 bases, J shed 3 bases, and the junction held 11 bases outside the gene matches. Germline CDR1 and CDR2: SEHNR and FQNEAQ (reference sequence). The CDR3 bases are TGTGCCAGCAGCCTCGGGCAGGGGGCGGTCGACTATGGCTACACCTTC. Translating it yields CASSLGQGAVDYGYTF.

The chain couples TRBV9 to TRBJ2-6; D is undetermined. The length of the CDR3 is 15 residues. CDR1 is SGDLS, CDR2 YYNGEE, per germline. Trimming stripped 4 bases from V and 0 bases from J, with 8 bases between. This CDR3 is CASSTRNSGANVLTF. In nucleotides, the CDR3 is TGTGCCAGCAGCACGCGAAACTCTGGGGCCAACGTCCTGACTTTC. The full variable domain, its missing parts supplied by reference TRBV9 and TRBJ2-6, is DSGVTQTPKHLITATGQRVTLRCSPRSGDLSVYWYQQSLDQGLQFLIQYYNGEERAKGNILERFSAQQFPDLHSELNLSSLELGDSALYFCASSTRNSGANVLTFGAGSRLTVL.

The genes are TRBV19 and TRBJ2-1; 8 bases match TRBD2. Germline V CDR1 and CDR2: LNHDA, SQIVND (reference sequence). This CDR3 comprises 12 residues. V lost 7 bases to trimming and J lost 10 bases; unmatched junction nucleotides: 6. Written as DNA, the CDR3 is TGTGCCAGTAATACGGGGGGGAGGGAGCAGTTCTTC. Amino acids: CASNTGGREQFF.

The chain joins TRBV30 to TRBJ2-7; the match to TRBD1 covers 10 bases. Unmatched junction bases numbered 16, after V lost 3 bases and J lost 5 bases. CDR1 and CDR2 from the germline V gene are GTSNPN and SVGIG (reference sequence). This CDR3 has 17 residues. The CDR3 DNA sequence: TGTGCCTGGAGCGATCCCGGCGGACAGGGGGAAAGGAACGAGCAGTACTTC. Protein product: CAWSDPGGQGERNEQYF.

The chain is built from TRBV5-1 and TRBJ1-6; TRBD1 matches at 9 bases. The CDR3 spans 15 residues. Germline V CDR1 and CDR2: SGHRS, YFSETQ. The V gene end was trimmed by 1 base and the J gene end by 10 bases; junction bases not matched to a gene: 6. DNA of the CDR3: TGCGCCAGCAGCTTGTTGACAGGGGGAGGCTCACCCCTCCACTTT. Its translation is CASSLLTGGGSPLHF. Full variable domain (missing parts from reference TRBV5-1 and TRBJ1-6): KAGVTQTPRYLIKTRGQQVTLSCSPISGHRSVSWYQQTPGQGLQFLFEYFSETQRNKGNFPGRFSGRQFSNSRSEMNVSTLELGDSALYLCASSLLTGGGSPLHFGNGTRLTVT.

The J gene is TRBJ1-1, the V gene TRBV6-1; TRBD1 aligns across 8 bases. The CDR3 length is 14 residues. Trimming at V came to 6 bases and at J to 2 bases, leaving 5 bases not matched to a gene. CDR1 MNHNS and CDR2 SASEGT come from the germline V gene. The CDR3 here is CASRRQGSNTEAFF. The CDR3 DNA is TGTGCCAGCAGAAGACAGGGGTCTAACACTGAAGCTTTCTTT.

The chain employs TRBV6-6 and TRBJ2-3; no firm D call. The germline V gene encodes CDR1 MNHNY and CDR2 SVGAGI (reference sequence). Trimming removed 0 bases from V and 4 bases from J, with 11 bases in between. This CDR3 contains 15 residues. The CDR3 DNA is TGTGCCAGCAGTTACTCCAGAACGAGCGCAGATACGCAGTATTTT. It encodes CASSYSRTSADTQYF.

The CDR3 loop reads CASTQGGPGEAFF. In DNA form, the CDR3 reads TGCGCCAGCACCCAAGGGGGACCAGGTGAAGCTTTCTTT. This chain connects TRBV10-1 to TRBJ1-1, with D maybe TRBD1 (6 bases). The V end was cut by 7 bases, the J end by 7 bases, with 16 bases between. The length of the CDR3 is 13 residues. From germline, CDR1 is WNHNN and CDR2 SYGVQD (reference sequence).

CDR3 coding DNA: TGTGCCAGTAGAGGCCCATCAGGTTCTGGTAGCAATCAGCCCCAGCATTTT. This translates into CASRGPSGSGSNQPQHF. The rearrangement uses TRBV19 and TRBJ1-5; D call uncertain. Germline CDR1 reads LNHDA; CDR2 reads SQIVND (reference sequence). The CDR3 loop spans 17 amino acids. Trimming left V 6 bases short and J 0 bases short, with 18 bases between. The variable domain in full, completed from reference TRBV19 and TRBJ1-5, reads DGGITQSPKYLFRKEGQNVTLSCEQNLNHDAMYWYRQDPGQGLRLIYYSQIVNDFQKGDIAEGYSVSREKKESFPLTVTSAQKNPTAFYLCASRGPSGSGSNQPQHFGDGTRLSIL.

This chain uses TRBV2 with TRBJ2-1; 9 nucleotides align to TRBD2. CDR3 length: 15 amino acids. Germline CDR1 SNHLY, CDR2 FYNNEI. V shed 6 bases and J 4 bases; nucleotides not matched to a gene: 7. The CDR3 is CASRIQTSGYNEQFF. The CDR3 DNA follows: TGTGCCAGCAGGATACAGACTAGCGGATACAATGAGCAGTTCTTC.

This clone was found a few times. The genes are TRBV5-1 and TRBJ2-5; D possibly corresponds to TRBD1 (5 bases). The CDR3 has 16 amino acids. Germline V gives CDR1 SGHRS, CDR2 YFSETQ. V was trimmed by 0 bases and J by 1 base, leaving 13 bases between them. Here the CDR3 reads CASSLAPDRSQETQYF. The DNA for the CDR3 is TGCGCCAGCAGCTTGGCTCCCGACAGATCCCAAGAGACCCAGTACTTC.